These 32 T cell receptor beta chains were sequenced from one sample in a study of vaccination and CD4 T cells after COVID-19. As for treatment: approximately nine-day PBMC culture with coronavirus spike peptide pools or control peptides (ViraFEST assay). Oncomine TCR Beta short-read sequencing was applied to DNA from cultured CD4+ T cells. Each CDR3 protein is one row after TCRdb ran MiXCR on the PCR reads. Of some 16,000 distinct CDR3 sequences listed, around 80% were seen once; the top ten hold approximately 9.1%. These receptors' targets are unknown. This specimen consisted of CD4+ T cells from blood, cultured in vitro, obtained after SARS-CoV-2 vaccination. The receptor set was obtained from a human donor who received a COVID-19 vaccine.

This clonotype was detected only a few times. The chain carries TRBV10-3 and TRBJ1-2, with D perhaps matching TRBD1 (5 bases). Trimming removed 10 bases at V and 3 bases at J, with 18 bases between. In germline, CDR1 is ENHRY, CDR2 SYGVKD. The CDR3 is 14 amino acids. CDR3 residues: CATTGREGDYGYTF. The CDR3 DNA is TGTGCCACCACAGGCAGGGAAGGCGACTATGGCTACACCTTC.

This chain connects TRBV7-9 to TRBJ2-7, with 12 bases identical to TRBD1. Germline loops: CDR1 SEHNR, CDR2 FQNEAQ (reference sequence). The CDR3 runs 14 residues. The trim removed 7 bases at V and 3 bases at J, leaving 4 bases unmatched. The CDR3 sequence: CASTGTGGFYEQYF. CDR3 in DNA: TGTGCCAGCACCGGGACAGGGGGCTTCTACGAGCAGTACTTC.

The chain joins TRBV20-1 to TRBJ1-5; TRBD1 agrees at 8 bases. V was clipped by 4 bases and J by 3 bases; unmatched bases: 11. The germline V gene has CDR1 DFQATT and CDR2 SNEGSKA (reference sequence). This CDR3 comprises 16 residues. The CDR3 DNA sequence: TGCAGTGCTACCCGGACAGGGTCCACCTACAATCAGCCCCAGCATTTT. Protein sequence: CSATRTGSTYNQPQHF.

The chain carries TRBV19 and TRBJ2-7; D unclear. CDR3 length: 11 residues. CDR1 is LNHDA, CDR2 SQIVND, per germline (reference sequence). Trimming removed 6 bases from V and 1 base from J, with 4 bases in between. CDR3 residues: CASRDSYEQYF. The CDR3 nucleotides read TGTGCCAGTAGGGATTCCTACGAGCAGTACTTC.

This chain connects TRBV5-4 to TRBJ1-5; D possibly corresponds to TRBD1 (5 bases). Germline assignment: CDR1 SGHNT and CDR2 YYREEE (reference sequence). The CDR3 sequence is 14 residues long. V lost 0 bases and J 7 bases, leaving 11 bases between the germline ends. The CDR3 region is CASSLGQGDQPQHF. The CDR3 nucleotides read TGTGCCAGCAGCTTGGGGCAGGGTGACCAGCCCCAGCATTTT.

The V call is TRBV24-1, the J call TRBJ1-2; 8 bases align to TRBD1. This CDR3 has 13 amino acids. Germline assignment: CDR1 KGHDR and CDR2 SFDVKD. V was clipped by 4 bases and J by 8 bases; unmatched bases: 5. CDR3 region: CATSETGVLGYTF. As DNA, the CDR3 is TGTGCCACCAGTGAGACAGGGGTTTTAGGCTACACCTTC.

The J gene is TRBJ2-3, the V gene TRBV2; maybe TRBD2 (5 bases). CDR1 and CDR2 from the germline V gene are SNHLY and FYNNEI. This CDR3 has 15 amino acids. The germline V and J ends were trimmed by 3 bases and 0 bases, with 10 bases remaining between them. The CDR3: CASSEAGASTDTQYF. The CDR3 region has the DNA TGTGCCAGCAGTGAGGCGGGTGCTAGCACAGATACGCAGTATTTT.

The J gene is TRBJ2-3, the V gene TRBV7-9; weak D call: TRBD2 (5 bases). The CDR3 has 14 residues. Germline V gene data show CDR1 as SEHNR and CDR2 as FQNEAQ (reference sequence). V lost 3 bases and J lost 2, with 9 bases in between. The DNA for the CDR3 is TGTGCCAGCAGCTTCGGCGGGTTCACAGATACGCAGTATTTT. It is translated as CASSFGGFTDTQYF.

This CDR3 reads CASSEWQINQPQHF. The CDR3 DNA follows: TGTGCCAGCAGTGAATGGCAGATTAATCAGCCCCAGCATTTT. V is TRBV25-1 and J is TRBJ1-5; D is ambiguous. CDR1 is MGHDK, CDR2 SYGVNS, per germline. The V and J ends lost 1 base and 4 bases respectively, with 8 bases between them. The CDR3 extends over 14 amino acids.

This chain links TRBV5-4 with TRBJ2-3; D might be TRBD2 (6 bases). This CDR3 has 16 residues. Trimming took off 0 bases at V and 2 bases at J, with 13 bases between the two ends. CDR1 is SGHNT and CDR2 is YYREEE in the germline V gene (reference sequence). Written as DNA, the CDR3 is TGTGCCAGCAGCTTGGTGGCGGGGCTAGACACAGATACGCAGTATTTT. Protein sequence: CASSLVAGLDTDTQYF. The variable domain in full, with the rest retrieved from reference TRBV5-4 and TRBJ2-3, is ETGVTQSPTHLIKTRGQQVTLRCSSQSGHNTVSWYQQALGQGPQFIFQYYREEENGRGNFPPRFSGLQFPNYSSELNVNALELDDSALYLCASSLVAGLDTDTQYFGPGTRLTVL.

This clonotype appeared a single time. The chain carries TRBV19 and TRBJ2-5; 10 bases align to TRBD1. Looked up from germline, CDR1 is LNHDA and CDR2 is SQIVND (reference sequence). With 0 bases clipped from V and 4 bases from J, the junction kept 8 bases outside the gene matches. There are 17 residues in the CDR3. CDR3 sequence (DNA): TGTGCCAGTAGTATAGATAAGGGACAGGGGATTGGAGAGACCCAGTACTTC. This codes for CASSIDKGQGIGETQYF.

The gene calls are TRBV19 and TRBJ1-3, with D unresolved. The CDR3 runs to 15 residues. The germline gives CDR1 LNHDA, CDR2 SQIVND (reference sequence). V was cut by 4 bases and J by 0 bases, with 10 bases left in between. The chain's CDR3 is CASSTRGSSGNTIYF. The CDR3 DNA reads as TGTGCCAGTAGTACACGTGGGAGCTCTGGAAACACCATATATTTT. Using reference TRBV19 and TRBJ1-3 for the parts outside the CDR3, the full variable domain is DGGITQSPKYLFRKEGQNVTLSCEQNLNHDAMYWYRQDPGQGLRLIYYSQIVNDFQKGDIAEGYSVSREKKESFPLTVTSAQKNPTAFYLCASSTRGSSGNTIYFGEGSWLTVV.

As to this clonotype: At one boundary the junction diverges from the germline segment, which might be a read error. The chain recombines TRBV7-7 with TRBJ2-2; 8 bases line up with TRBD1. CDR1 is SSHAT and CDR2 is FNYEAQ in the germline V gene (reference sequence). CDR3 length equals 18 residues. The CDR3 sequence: CVSSLAQQGVPNTGELFF. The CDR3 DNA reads TGTGTCAGCAGCTTAGCCCAACAGGGGGTGCCGAACACCGGGGAGCTGTTTTTT.

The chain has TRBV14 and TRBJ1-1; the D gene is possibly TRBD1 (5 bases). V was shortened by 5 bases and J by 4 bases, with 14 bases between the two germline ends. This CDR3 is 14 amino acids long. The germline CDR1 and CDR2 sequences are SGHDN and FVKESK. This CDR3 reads CASSKSGVSTEAFF. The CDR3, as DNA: TGTGCCAGCAGCAAATCGGGGGTGTCCACTGAAGCTTTCTTT.

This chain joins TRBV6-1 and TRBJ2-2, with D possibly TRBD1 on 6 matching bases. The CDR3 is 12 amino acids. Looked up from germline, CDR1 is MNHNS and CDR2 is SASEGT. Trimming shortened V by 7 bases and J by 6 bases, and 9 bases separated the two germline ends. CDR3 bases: TGTGCCAGCACACAGGGTCCCGGGGAGCTGTTTTTT. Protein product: CASTQGPGELFF.

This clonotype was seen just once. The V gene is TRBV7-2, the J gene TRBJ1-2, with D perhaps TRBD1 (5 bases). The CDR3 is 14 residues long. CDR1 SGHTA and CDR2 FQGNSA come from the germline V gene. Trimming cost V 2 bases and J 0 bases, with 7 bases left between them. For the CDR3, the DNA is TGTGCCAGCAGCTTAAGGGGAGCTAACTATGGCTACACCTTC. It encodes CASSLRGANYGYTF. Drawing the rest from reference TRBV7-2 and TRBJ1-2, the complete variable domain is GAGVSQSPSNKVTEKGKDVELRCDPISGHTALYWYRQSLGQGLEFLIYFQGNSAPDKSGLPSDRFSAERTGGSVSTLTIQRTQQEDSAVYLCASSLRGANYGYTFGSGTRLTVV.

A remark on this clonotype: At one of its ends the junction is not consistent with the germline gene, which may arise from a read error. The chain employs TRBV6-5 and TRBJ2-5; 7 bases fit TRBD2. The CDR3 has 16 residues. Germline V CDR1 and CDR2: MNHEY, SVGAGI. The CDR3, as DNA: TGTGCCAGCAGCTACTCTCTTACTAGCGCTGAAGAGACCCAGTACTTC. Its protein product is CASSYSLTSAEETQYF.

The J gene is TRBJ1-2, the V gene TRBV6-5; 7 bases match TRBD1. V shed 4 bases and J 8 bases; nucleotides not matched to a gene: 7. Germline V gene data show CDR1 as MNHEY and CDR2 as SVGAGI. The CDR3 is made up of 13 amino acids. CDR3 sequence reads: CASSSTGDRGYTF. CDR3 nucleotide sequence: TGTGCCAGCAGTTCAACAGGGGACCGGGGCTACACCTTC.

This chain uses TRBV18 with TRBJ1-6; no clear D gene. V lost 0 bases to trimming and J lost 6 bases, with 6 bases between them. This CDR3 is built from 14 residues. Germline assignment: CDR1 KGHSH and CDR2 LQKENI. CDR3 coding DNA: TGTGCCAGCTCACCACCGGGGTTTAATTCACCCCTCCACTTT. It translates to CASSPPGFNSPLHF.

The CDR3 sequence is CATSEAGGGKETQYF. In DNA form, the CDR3 reads TGTGCCACCAGTGAGGCGGGCGGGGGGAAAGAGACCCAGTACTTC. This chain links TRBV24-1 with TRBJ2-5, with TRBD2 identical over 8 bases. J gave up 3 bases and V 4 bases, and 6 bases lay outside the gene matches. The CDR3 length is 15 residues. From germline, CDR1 is KGHDR and CDR2 SFDVKD.

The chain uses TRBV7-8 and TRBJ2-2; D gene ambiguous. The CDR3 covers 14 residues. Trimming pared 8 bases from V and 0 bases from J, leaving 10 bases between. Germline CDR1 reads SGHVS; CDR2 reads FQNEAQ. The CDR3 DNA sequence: TGTGCCAGCTCAAACCTCGCGAACACCGGGGAGCTGTTTTTT. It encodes CASSNLANTGELFF.

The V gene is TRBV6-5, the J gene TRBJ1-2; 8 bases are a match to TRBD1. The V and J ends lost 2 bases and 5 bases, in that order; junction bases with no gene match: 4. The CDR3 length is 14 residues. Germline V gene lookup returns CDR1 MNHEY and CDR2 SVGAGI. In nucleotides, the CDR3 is TGTGCCAGCAGTTACGGTCAGGGGGCGTATGGCTACACCTTC. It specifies CASSYGQGAYGYTF.

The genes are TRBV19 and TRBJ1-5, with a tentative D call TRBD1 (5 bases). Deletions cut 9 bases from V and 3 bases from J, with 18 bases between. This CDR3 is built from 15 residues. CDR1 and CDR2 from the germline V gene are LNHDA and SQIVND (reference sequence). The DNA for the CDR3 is TGTGCCAGCCAGGGAGGTTGGTTCTACAATCAGCCCCAGCATTTT. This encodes CASQGGWFYNQPQHF.

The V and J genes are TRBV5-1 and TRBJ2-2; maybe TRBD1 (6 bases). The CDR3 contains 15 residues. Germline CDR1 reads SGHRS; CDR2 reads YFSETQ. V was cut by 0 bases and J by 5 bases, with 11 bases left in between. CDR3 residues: CASSLGSQGTGELFF. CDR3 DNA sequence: TGCGCCAGCAGCTTGGGAAGCCAGGGGACCGGGGAGCTGTTTTTT.

CDR3 loop: CASSLQGADTQYF. The CDR3 DNA sequence: TGTGCCAGCAGCTTACAGGGGGCGGATACGCAGTATTTT. V and J are TRBV7-9 and TRBJ2-3, with 8 bases matching TRBD1. Trimming took 2 bases from V and 6 from J; bases not matched to a gene: 1. This CDR3 contains 13 residues. Germline CDR1 reads SEHNR; CDR2 reads FQNEAQ (reference sequence).

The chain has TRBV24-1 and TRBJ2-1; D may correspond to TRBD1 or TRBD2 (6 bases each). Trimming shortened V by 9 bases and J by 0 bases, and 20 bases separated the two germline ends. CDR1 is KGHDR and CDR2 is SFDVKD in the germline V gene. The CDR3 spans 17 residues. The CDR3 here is CATGGTQLSSSYNEQFF. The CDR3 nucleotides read TGTGCCACCGGAGGGACACAGCTTTCGAGCTCCTACAATGAGCAGTTCTTC.

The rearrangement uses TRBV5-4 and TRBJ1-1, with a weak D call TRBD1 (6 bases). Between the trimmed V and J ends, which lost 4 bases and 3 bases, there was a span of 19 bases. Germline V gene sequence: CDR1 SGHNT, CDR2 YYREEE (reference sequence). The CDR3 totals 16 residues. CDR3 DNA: TGTGCCAGCAGCCCCCCCATTCAGGGGCTAGACACTGAAGCTTTCTTT. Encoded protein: CASSPPIQGLDTEAFF.

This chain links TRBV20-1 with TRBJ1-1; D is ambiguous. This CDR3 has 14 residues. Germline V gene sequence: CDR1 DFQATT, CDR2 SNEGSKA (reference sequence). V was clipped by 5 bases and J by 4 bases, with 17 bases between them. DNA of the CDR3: TGCAGTGCTCCGCTTTCACTGGCCGGCACTGAAGCTTTCTTT. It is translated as CSAPLSLAGTEAFF.

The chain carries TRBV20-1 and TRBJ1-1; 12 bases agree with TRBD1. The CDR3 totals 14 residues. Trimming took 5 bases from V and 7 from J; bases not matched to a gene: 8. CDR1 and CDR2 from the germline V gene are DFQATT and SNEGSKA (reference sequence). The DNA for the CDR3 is TGCAGTGCTGGGACAGGGGGCCCCTCGGGTGAAGCTTTCTTT. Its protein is CSAGTGGPSGEAFF.

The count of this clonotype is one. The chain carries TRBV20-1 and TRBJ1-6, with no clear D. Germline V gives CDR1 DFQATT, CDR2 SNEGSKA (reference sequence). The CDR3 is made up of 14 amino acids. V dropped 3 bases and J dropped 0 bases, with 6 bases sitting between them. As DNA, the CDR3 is TGCAGTGCTAGGGCAGACTCCTATAATTCACCCCTCCACTTT. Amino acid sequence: CSARADSYNSPLHF.

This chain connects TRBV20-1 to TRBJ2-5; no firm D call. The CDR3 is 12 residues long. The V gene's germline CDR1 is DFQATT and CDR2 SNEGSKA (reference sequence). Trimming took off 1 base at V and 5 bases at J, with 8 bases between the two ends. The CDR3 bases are TGCAGTGCTAGAGGCCGGCGGGAGACCCAGTACTTC. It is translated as CSARGRRETQYF.

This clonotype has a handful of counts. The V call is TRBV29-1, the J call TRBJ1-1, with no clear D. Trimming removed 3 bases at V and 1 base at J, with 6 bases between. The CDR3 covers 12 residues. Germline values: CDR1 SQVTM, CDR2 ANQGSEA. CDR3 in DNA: TGCAGCGTTGACAGAGAGAACACTGAAGCTTTCTTT. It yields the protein CSVDRENTEAFF.